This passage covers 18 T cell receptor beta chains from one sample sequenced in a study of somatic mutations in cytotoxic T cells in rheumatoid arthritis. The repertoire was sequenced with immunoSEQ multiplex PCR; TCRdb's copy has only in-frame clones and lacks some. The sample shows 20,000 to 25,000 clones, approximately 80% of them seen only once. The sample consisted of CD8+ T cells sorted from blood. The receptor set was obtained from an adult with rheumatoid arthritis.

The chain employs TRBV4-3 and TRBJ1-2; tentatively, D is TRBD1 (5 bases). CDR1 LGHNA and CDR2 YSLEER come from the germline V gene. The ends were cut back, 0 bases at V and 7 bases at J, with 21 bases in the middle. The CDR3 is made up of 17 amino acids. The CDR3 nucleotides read TGCGCCAGCAGCCAAGACATGGACGGGACTTCCTCGGGTGGCTACACCTTC. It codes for CASSQDMDGTSSGGYTF.

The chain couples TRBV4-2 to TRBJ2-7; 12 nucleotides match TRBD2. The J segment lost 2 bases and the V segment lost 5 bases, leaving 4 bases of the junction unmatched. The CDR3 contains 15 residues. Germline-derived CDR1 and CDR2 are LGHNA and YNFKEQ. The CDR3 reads CASSNRLAGAYEQYF. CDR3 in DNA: TGTGCCAGCAGCAATAGACTAGCGGGGGCCTACGAGCAGTACTTC.

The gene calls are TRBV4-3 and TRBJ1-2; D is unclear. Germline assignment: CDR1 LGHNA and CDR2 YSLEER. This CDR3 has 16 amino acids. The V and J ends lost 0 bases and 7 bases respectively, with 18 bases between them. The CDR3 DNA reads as TGCGCCAGCAGCCAAGACTCCGGGCCGCCGAGCTTTGGCTACACCTTC. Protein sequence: CASSQDSGPPSFGYTF.

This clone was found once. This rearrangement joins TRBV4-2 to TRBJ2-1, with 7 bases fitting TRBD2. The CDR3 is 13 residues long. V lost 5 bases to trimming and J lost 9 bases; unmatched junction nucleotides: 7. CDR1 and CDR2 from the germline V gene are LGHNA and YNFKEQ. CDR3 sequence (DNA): TGTGCCAGCAGCGCCGCGACTAGCTCTGAGCAGTTCTTC. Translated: CASSAATSSEQFF.

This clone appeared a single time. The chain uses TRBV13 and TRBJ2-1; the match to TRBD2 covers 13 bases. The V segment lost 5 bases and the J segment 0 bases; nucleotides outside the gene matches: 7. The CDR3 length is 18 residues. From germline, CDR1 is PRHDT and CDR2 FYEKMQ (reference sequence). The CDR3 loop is CASSLLAGGPSSYNEQFF. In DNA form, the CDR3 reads TGTGCCAGCAGCCTACTAGCGGGGGGGCCCAGCTCCTACAATGAGCAGTTCTTC.

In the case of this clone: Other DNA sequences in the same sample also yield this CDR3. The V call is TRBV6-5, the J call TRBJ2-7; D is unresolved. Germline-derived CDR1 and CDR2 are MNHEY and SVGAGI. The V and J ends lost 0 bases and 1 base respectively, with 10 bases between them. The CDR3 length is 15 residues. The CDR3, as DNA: TGTGCCAGCAGTTACTCGACTGGGTCATCCTACGAGCAGTACTTC. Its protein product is CASSYSTGSSYEQYF.

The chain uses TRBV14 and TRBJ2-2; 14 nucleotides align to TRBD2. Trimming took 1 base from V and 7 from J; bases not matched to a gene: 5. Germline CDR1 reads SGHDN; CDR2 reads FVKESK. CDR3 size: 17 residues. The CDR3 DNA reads TGTGCCAGCAGCCAAGGACTAGCGGGGGGGCCGATCGGGGAGCTGTTTTTT. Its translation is CASSQGLAGGPIGELFF.

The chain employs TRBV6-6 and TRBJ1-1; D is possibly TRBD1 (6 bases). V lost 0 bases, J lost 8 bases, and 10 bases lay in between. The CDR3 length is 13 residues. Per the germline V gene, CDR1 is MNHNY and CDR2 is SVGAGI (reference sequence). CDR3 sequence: CASSYSWGGEAFF. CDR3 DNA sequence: TGTGCCAGCAGTTACTCCTGGGGGGGCGAAGCTTTCTTT.

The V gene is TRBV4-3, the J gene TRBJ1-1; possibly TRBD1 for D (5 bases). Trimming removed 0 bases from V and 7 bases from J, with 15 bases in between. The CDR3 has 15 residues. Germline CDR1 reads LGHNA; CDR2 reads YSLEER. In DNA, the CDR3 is TGCGCCAGCAGCCAAGATGGGGGACGGCTAAATGAAGCTTTCTTT. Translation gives CASSQDGGRLNEAFF.

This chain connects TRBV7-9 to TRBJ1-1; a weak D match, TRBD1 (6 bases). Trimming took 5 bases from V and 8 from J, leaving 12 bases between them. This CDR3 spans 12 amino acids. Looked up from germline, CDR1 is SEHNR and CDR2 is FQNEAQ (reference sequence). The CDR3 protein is CASSNQGLEAFF. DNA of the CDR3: TGTGCCAGCAGCAATCAGGGGCTAGAAGCTTTCTTT.

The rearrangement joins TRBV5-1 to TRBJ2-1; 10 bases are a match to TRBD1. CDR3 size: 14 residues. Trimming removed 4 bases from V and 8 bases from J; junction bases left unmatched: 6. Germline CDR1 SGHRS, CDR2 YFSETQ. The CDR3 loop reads CASSHWDRGHEQFF. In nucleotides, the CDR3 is TGCGCCAGCAGCCACTGGGACAGGGGCCATGAGCAGTTCTTC.

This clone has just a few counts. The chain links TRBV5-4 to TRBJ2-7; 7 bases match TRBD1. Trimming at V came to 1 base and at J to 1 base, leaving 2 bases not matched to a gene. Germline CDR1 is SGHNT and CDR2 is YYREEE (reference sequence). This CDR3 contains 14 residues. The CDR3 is CASSLRGQSYEQYF. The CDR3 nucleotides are TGTGCCAGCAGCTTGAGGGGACAGTCCTACGAGCAGTACTTC.

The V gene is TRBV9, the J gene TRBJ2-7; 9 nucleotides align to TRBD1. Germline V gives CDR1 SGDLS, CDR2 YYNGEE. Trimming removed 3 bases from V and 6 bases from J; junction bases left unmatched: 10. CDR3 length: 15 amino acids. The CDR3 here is CASSAAGTGIGEQYF. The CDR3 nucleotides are TGTGCCAGCAGCGCCGCCGGGACAGGGATTGGCGAGCAGTACTTC.

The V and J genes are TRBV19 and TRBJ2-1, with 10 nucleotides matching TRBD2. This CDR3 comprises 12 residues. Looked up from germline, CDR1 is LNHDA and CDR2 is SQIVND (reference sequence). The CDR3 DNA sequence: TGTGCTAGCGGGGGGTGGAGCAATGAGCAGTTCTTC. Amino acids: CASGGWSNEQFF.

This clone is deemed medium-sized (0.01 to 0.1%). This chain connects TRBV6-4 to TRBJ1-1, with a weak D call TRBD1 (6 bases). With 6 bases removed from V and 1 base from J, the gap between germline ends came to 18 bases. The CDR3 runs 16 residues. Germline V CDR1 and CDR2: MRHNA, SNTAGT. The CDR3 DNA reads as TGTGCCAGCAGCGAACAGGGAGGCTTGGGGAACACTGAAGCTTTCTTT. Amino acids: CASSEQGGLGNTEAFF.

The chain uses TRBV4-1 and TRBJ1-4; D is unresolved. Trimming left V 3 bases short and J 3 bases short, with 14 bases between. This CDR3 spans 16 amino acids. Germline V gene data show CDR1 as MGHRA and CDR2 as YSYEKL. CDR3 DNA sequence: TGCGCCAGCAGCCAGACCGTAGGGAGCTCTAATGAAAAACTGTTTTTT. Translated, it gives CASSQTVGSSNEKLFF.

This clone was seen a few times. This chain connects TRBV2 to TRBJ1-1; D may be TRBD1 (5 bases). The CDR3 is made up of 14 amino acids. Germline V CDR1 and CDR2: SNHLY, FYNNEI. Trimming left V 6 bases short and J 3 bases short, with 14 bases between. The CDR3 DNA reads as TGTGCCAGCAGGGGCGCCGGAGGGGACACTGAAGCTTTCTTT. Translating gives CASRGAGGDTEAFF.

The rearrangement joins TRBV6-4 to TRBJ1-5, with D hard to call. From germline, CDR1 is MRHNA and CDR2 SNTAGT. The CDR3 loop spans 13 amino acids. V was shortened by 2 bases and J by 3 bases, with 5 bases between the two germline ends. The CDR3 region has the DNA TGTGCCAGCAGTGACGGTTCCAATCAGCCCCAGCATTTT. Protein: CASSDGSNQPQHF.